Listed here are 9 T cell receptor beta chains from one sample, sequenced in a study of blood T cell repertoires in COVID-19. The data were produced by immunoSEQ multiplex PCR, yet TCRdb's version contains in-frame clones alone and is incomplete. The sample shows 150,000 to 200,000 clones, roughly four fifths of them seen only once. The sequencing sample was made of peripheral blood. These receptors came from a human donor in a cohort sampled during active COVID-19.

The V gene is TRBV7-9, the J gene TRBJ2-5; 9 bases are a match to TRBD1. Trimming at V came to 5 bases and at J to 12 bases, leaving 7 bases not matched to a gene. The CDR3 totals 12 residues. Germline values: CDR1 SEHNR, CDR2 FQNEAQ (reference sequence). CDR3 loop: CASSLGQGYEYF. In DNA form, the CDR3 reads TGTGCCAGCAGCCTGGGACAGGGTTATGAGTACTTC.

The chain is built from TRBV2 and TRBJ2-7; D is unclear. The germline gives CDR1 SNHLY, CDR2 FYNNEI. CDR3 length equals 15 residues. Trimming cost V 1 base and J 0 bases, with 10 bases left between them. CDR3 coding DNA: TGTGCCAGCAGTGAAGTGAGCGATTCCTCCTACGAGCAGTACTTC. It codes for CASSEVSDSSYEQYF.

The rearrangement links TRBV28 to TRBJ2-7, with D possibly TRBD1 on 5 matching bases. Germline loops: CDR1 MDHEN, CDR2 SYDVKM. Between the trimmed V and J ends, which lost 2 bases and 5 bases, there was a span of 13 bases. This CDR3 spans 14 amino acids. As DNA, the CDR3 is TGTGCCAGCAGTTTACCGACAAGCAGGGACGAGCAGTACTTC. Encoded protein: CASSLPTSRDEQYF.

The chain is built from TRBV9 and TRBJ2-2; 8 nucleotides align to TRBD2. J lost 6 bases, V lost 1 base, and 8 bases had no gene match. This CDR3 comprises 16 residues. Germline-derived CDR1 and CDR2 are SGDLS and YYNGEE. DNA of the CDR3: TGTGCCAGCAGCGTATTAGGGACTAGAGACGCCGGGGAGCTGTTTTTT. Translated: CASSVLGTRDAGELFF.

This clone was seen a few times. J is TRBJ2-7 and V is TRBV7-2; D may be TRBD1 (5 bases). This CDR3 has 13 amino acids. V lost 5 bases and J 3 bases, leaving 11 bases between the germline ends. Germline V lookup: CDR1 SGHTA, CDR2 FQGNSA. The CDR3 nucleotides read TGTGCCAGCAGCCCCCCAGGGATCTACGAGCAGTACTTC. This encodes CASSPPGIYEQYF.

The rearrangement joins TRBV4-3 to TRBJ2-2; 9 nucleotides line up with TRBD1. This CDR3 comprises 15 residues. The germline V gene encodes CDR1 LGHNA and CDR2 YSLEER. Trimming at V came to 6 bases and at J to 4 bases, leaving 6 bases not matched to a gene. CDR3 protein: CASRGDRGSTGELFF. DNA of the CDR3: TGCGCCAGCAGAGGTGACAGGGGGAGCACCGGGGAGCTGTTTTTT.

This chain joins TRBV10-3 and TRBJ2-1; TRBD2 is a possible D gene (5 bases). Trimming removed 8 bases from V and 4 bases from J, with 12 bases in between. The CDR3 has 13 amino acids. The germline CDR1 and CDR2 sequences are ENHRY and SYGVKD. The CDR3 bases are TGTGCCATCTCCGCGGACTCGTACAATGAGCAGTTCTTC. This sequence encodes CAISADSYNEQFF.

This clone was seen a handful of times. The V call is TRBV15, the J call TRBJ2-2; 10 bases agree with TRBD2. Germline V CDR1 and CDR2: LNHNV, YYDKDF (reference sequence). V trimming: 6 bases; J trimming: 8 bases; junction bases outside the gene matches: 24. The CDR3 spans 20 residues. CDR3 amino acids: CATSMDSLRLAGAQKGELFF. The CDR3 nucleotides read TGTGCCACCAGTATGGACAGCCTTCGACTAGCGGGTGCGCAGAAGGGGGAGCTGTTTTTT.

This clone was found many times. This chain joins TRBV29-1 and TRBJ1-5, with D perhaps matching TRBD1 (5 bases). V was trimmed by 4 bases and J by 4 bases, leaving 11 bases between them. From germline, CDR1 is SQVTM and CDR2 ANQGSEA. CDR3 length equals 13 residues. In DNA, the CDR3 is TGCAGCGTTGTAATGGGGCTTAATCAGCCCCAGCATTTT. Amino acids: CSVVMGLNQPQHF.